A selection of T cell receptor beta chains follows, all from one sample in a study of Ad26.COV2.S vaccination and SARS-CoV-2 variants. Here immunoSEQ multiplex PCR was the method, and the copy in TCRdb shows in-frame clones only, minus some. The repertoire has a few hundred thousand clones, around 91% of them found once; the top ten carry around 1.8%. Sequenced material: peripheral blood, taken in a trial of Ad26.COV2.S vaccine versus placebo. The receptors were sampled from a person between 18 and 65 years old who received the Ad26.COV2.S COVID-19 vaccine or a placebo. Both conserved end residues are part of each CDR3. The D gene is left open where the match is weak. For some rows the clone size is stated as once, few or many, or as a class when expanded; others skip it.

j_call v_call clone_size d_call cdr3_length cdr3_aa cdr3_nt
TRBJ1-1 TRBV28 NA NA 14 CASSFLRELGEAFF TGTGCCAGCAGTTTTCTTAGAGAGTTGGGTGAAGCTTTCTTT
TRBJ1-5 TRBV9 once TRBD1 16 CASSVGGTGEDQPQHF TGTGCCAGCAGCGTAGGGGGGACAGGGGAAGATCAGCCCCAGCATTTT
TRBJ2-7 TRBV6-6 NA NA 14 CASSQEPGSERGYF TGTGCCAGCAGTCAGGAGCCCGGGTCAGAACGGGGGTACTTC
TRBJ2-1 TRBV2 NA TRBD2 16 CASSDGTSGRAFEQFF TGTGCCAGCAGTGACGGGACTAGCGGGAGGGCTTTTGAGCAGTTCTTC
TRBJ2-2 TRBV30 NA NA 13 CAWSGGRTGELFF TGTGCCTGGAGTGGGGGGAGGACCGGGGAGCTGTTTTTT
TRBJ2-4 TRBV6-5 NA NA 14 CASSSPGLSNIQYF TGTGCCAGCAGTTCTCCGGGCCTTTCAAACATTCAGTACTTC
TRBJ1-4 TRBV27 NA NA 10 CASPWDILFF TGTGCCAGCCCCTGGGATATTCTGTTTTTT
TRBJ2-1 TRBV6-2/TRBV6-3 NA TRBD2 16 CASSYRTSAAADEQFF TGTGCCAGCAGTTACCGGACTAGCGCCGCCGCTGATGAGCAGTTCTTC
TRBJ2-3 TRBV7-8 NA NA 12 CASSPPADTQYF TGTGCCAGCAGCCCTCCAGCAGATACGCAGTATTTT
TRBJ2-7 TRBV30 NA NA 13 CAWSVMVTYEQYF TGTGCCTGGAGTGTAATGGTTACCTACGAGCAGTACTTC
TRBJ1-5 TRBV10-2 NA NA 13 CASRAGVDQPQHF TGCGCCAGCAGGGCAGGGGTCGATCAGCCCCAGCATTTT
TRBJ2-3 TRBV15 NA NA 12 CATGGSTDTQYF TGTGCCACCGGAGGGAGCACAGATACGCAGTATTTT
TRBJ2-3 TRBV4-2 NA TRBD2 17 CASSQVLQAGSTDTQYF TGTGCCAGCAGCCAAGTTCTCCAAGCGGGGAGCACAGATACGCAGTATTTT
TRBJ1-5 TRBV19 NA TRBD1 18 CASSMPGQGATSNQPQHF TGTGCCAGTAGTATGCCGGGACAGGGGGCTACTAGCAATCAGCCCCAGCATTTT
TRBJ2-1 TRBV7-8 NA TRBD1 16 CASSLSPGQGSNEQFF TGTGCCAGCAGCTTGAGCCCCGGACAGGGCTCCAATGAGCAGTTCTTC
TRBJ2-5 TRBV24-1 NA NA 13 CATSDPNTETQYF TGTGCCACCAGTGACCCGAACACGGAGACCCAGTACTTC
TRBJ2-7 TRBV5-4 NA TRBD1 14 CASSPGQGRDEQYF TGTGCCAGCAGCCCGGGACAGGGTAGGGACGAGCAGTACTTC
TRBJ2-7 TRBV28 NA TRBD2 11 CASGRAHEQYF TGTGCCAGCGGGAGGGCCCACGAGCAGTACTTC
TRBJ1-4 TRBV19 NA NA 14 CASSLEAADEKLFF TGTGCCAGTAGTCTCGAGGCAGCCGATGAAAAACTGTTTTTT
TRBJ1-3 TRBV7-9 once NA 12 CASSLDREPIYF TGTGCCAGCAGCTTAGATCGTGAACCCATATATTTT
TRBJ2-1 TRBV11-3 NA TRBD1 16 CASSRSGTGGVHEQFF TGTGCCAGCAGTCGCTCCGGGACAGGGGGCGTACATGAGCAGTTCTTC
TRBJ2-1 TRBV6-5 NA NA 15 CASSFPGSSGNEQFF TGTGCCAGCAGTTTCCCAGGAAGTAGCGGAAATGAGCAGTTCTTC
TRBJ1-3 TRBV6-5 NA TRBD1 14 CASRPQGPGNTIYF TGTGCCAGCAGACCACAGGGGCCTGGAAACACCATATATTTT
TRBJ1-5 TRBV28 NA NA 17 CASSSVGHRSTYQPQHF TGTGCCAGCAGCTCCGTCGGGCACAGGAGCACCTATCAGCCCCAGCATTTT
TRBJ2-7 TRBV18 NA TRBD1 17 CASSPPVSGGAVGEQYF TGTGCCAGCTCACCACCTGTTTCAGGGGGCGCGGTTGGGGAGCAGTACTTC
TRBJ1-3 TRBV5-1 NA NA 15 CASSTDLRNGNTIYF TGCGCCAGCAGCACGGACCTCCGGAACGGAAACACCATATATTTT
TRBJ2-1 TRBV7-9 NA NA 14 CASSLARTPRGQFF TGTGCCAGCAGCTTAGCCAGGACCCCGCGGGGGCAGTTCTTC
TRBJ1-1 TRBV6-6 NA NA 14 CASSYSGGHTEAFF TGTGCCAGCAGTTACTCGGGGGGGCACACTGAAGCTTTCTTT
TRBJ2-7 TRBV7-2 NA NA 12 CASSRTAYEQYF TGTGCCAGCAGCCGGACAGCCTACGAGCAGTACTTC
TRBJ2-7 TRBV28 NA NA 15 CASRRGRSLSYEQYF TGTGCCAGCAGGAGGGGACGATCCCTCTCCTACGAGCAGTACTTC
TRBJ2-7 TRBV27 NA TRBD2 15 CASSQLAGGPYEQYF TGTGCCAGCAGTCAACTAGCGGGAGGGCCCTACGAGCAGTACTTC
TRBJ1-6 TRBV6-5 few NA 12 CASSSGNSPLHF TGTGCCAGCAGTTCAGGGAATTCACCCCTCCACTTT
TRBJ2-7 TRBV7-3 once NA 17 CASTSFGPPPLSYEQYF TGTGCCAGCACCTCGTTCGGGCCTCCACCCTTATCCTACGAGCAGTACTTC
TRBJ1-6 TRBV30 NA NA 16 CAWTGQGSSYNSPLHF TGTGCCTGGACCGGACAAGGGAGCTCCTATAATTCACCCCTCCACTTT
TRBJ2-1 TRBV11-1 NA NA 14 CASSADYTHNEQFF TGTGCCAGCAGCGCGGACTACACCCACAATGAGCAGTTCTTC
TRBJ1-2 TRBV10-3 NA TRBD1 12 CAIGTAAYGYTF TGTGCCATCGGGACAGCAGCCTATGGCTACACCTTC
TRBJ1-1 TRBV4-1 NA TRBD1 15 CASSTRQGTNTEAFF TGCGCCAGCAGCACACGACAGGGAACGAACACTGAAGCTTTCTTT
TRBJ2-2 TRBV28 NA NA 12 CASTPNTGELFF TGTGCCAGCACGCCTAACACCGGGGAGCTGTTTTTT
TRBJ2-2 TRBV4-1 once NA 13 CASSRPTTGELFF TGCGCCAGCAGCCGACCGACCACCGGGGAGCTGTTTTTT
TRBJ1-2 TRBV19 once NA 12 CASSPILGGYTF TGTGCCAGTAGTCCAATCCTGGGGGGCTACACCTTC
TRBJ2-7 TRBV28 few NA 12 CASSLYSYEQYF TGTGCCAGCAGTTTATACAGCTACGAGCAGTACTTC
TRBJ1-4 TRBV30 NA NA 14 CAWSLSGGNEKLFF TGTGCCTGGAGCCTCTCCGGGGGGAATGAAAAACTGTTTTTT
TRBJ2-3 TRBV5-1 NA NA 16 CASSLGVSGATDTQYF TGCGCCAGCAGCTTGGGGGTATCGGGGGCAACAGATACGCAGTATTTT
TRBJ1-1 TRBV4-2 NA NA 13 CASSLGLNTEAFF TGTGCCAGCAGCCTGGGCCTGAACACTGAAGCTTTCTTT
TRBJ1-3 TRBV9 NA NA 14 CASSVAGDGNTIYF TGTGCCAGCAGCGTAGCGGGAGATGGAAACACCATATATTTT
TRBJ2-7 TRBV6-5 NA NA 15 CASSYSPGERDEQYF TGTGCCAGCAGTTACTCGCCCGGGGAAAGGGACGAGCAGTACTTC
TRBJ1-2 TRBV28 NA NA 16 CASTPPPGLSMRGYTF TGTGCCAGCACCCCACCCCCGGGGTTATCGATGAGGGGCTACACCTTC
TRBJ2-2 TRBV3-1/TRBV3-2 few NA 14 CASSQDSFTGELFF TGTGCCAGCAGCCAAGACTCCTTCACCGGGGAGCTGTTTTTT
TRBJ1-3 TRBV29-1 once TRBD1 14 CSVRTGGSGNTIYF TGCAGCGTGAGGACAGGCGGCTCTGGAAACACCATATATTTT
TRBJ2-3 TRBV9 NA NA 15 CASNRAGANTDTQYF TGTGCCAGCAACCGAGCAGGGGCGAACACAGATACGCAGTATTTT
TRBJ2-7 TRBV27 NA TRBD2 14 CASRQPGGTYEQYF TGTGCCAGCAGACAACCGGGGGGGACCTACGAGCAGTACTTC
TRBJ2-1 TRBV6-4 once TRBD2 14 CASSPLGEGHEQFF TGTGCCAGCAGCCCCCTGGGGGAGGGCCATGAGCAGTTCTTC
TRBJ1-2 TRBV27 NA TRBD1 14 CASSSGQGNYGYTF TGTGCCAGCAGCTCGGGACAGGGGAACTATGGCTACACCTTC
TRBJ2-7 TRBV5-1 NA TRBD1 14 CASSPSGQVYEQYF TGCGCCAGCAGCCCCTCGGGACAGGTCTACGAGCAGTACTTC
TRBJ1-3 TRBV5-4 NA NA 12 CATSVSGNTIYF TGTGCCACCTCAGTCTCTGGAAACACCATATATTTT
TRBJ2-2 TRBV6-5 NA TRBD2 15 CASLPSGRGTGELFF TGTGCCAGCCTTCCTAGCGGGAGGGGAACCGGGGAGCTGTTTTTT
TRBJ1-1 TRBV28 NA TRBD1 13 CASSRQGGTEAFF TGTGCCAGCAGCCGACAGGGGGGGACTGAAGCTTTCTTT
TRBJ2-5 TRBV2 NA NA 13 CASKVALGETQYF TGTGCCAGCAAGGTGGCCTTAGGGGAGACCCAGTACTTC
TRBJ1-1 TRBV24-1 once NA 13 CATRENMNTEAFF TGTGCCACCCGGGAGAATATGAACACTGAAGCTTTCTTT
TRBJ2-1 TRBV5-5 NA TRBD2 15 CASSLLAGGYNEQFF TGTGCCAGCAGCTTACTAGCGGGGGGATACAATGAGCAGTTCTTC